This TCR beta chain was documented in a study of control samples from healthy donors and cancer patients. Profiling relied on immunoSEQ multiplex PCR, and the TCRdb table lists in-frame clones only, not all of them. The table lists about 53,000 clones, 87% of them singletons. The V and J ends lost 0 bases and 4 bases, in that order; junction bases with no gene match: 6. Germline CDR1 LGHNA, CDR2 YSLEER. The CDR3 spans 15 residues. This sequence was found in a man aged 60 to 69 with head and neck cancer. The chain carries TRBV4-3 and TRBJ2-7; 7 nucleotides line up with TRBD1. Sequencing used PBMCs. The CDR3 protein is CASSQDMQGEYEQYF. The CDR3 nucleotides are TGCGCCAGCAGCCAAGATATGCAGGGGGAATACGAGCAGTACTTC.